In this sample, the clone carrying this T cell receptor (beta chain) turned up once. Its antigen remains unknown. This sample was included in a study of T cell responses to AZD1222 COVID-19 vaccine. Study-level findings and limits: Compared with day 0, the breadth and depth of the Spike-specific TCR repertoire rose significantly after two doses of AZD1222.

Here immunoSEQ multiplex PCR was the method, and the copy in TCRdb shows in-frame clones only, minus some. The table lists some 120,000 clones, roughly 91% of them singletons. Germline lookup yields CDR1 MNHEY and CDR2 SMNVEV (reference sequence). The CDR3 is made up of 16 amino acids. V lost 7 bases, J lost 1 base, and 9 bases stayed unmatched. The specimen comprised peripheral blood, sampled on day 0 of MenACWY control vaccination. The V and J genes are TRBV27 and TRBJ2-2, with TRBD2 identical over 7 bases. The clonotype was recovered from an adult in good health. The chain's CDR3 is CASTWEGQLNTGELFF. CDR3 DNA sequence: TGTGCCAGCACCTGGGAGGGGCAATTGAACACCGGGGAGCTGTTTTTT.